What follows is one T cell receptor (beta chain) and its context. Which antigen it targets is not known. Base qualities are not recorded, but no much larger clone differs from it by a single base. The data derive from a study of fetal regulatory T cell absence and autoimmunity (dated by TCRdb to 2017 to 2019). Regarding the complete study: Autoimmunity of the exocrine pancreas was seen in the IPEX patients even though clinical diabetes was absent. Broad study findings and their caveats: Cord blood and pancreas had broadly similar TRB gene family usage, resembling published neonatal and adult repertoires. Compared with cord blood, the pancreas TCR compartment showed significant oligoclonal enrichment, and some top clones were enriched more than 100-fold. The oligoclonal enrichment was taken as support for antigen-driven autoimmunity in the pancreas before birth in IPEX syndrome.

CDR1 SGHRS and CDR2 YFSETQ are derived from the germline V gene. From the cysteine up to the phenylalanine, the CDR3 has a length of 16 residues. The CDR3 DNA has 48 bases and is translated from base 1. V trim: 0 bases; J trim: 4 bases; unmatched bases: 9. Amplification and barcoding of TCRbeta CDR3 regions were carried out by two-step multiplex PCR on the immunoSEQ human TCRbeta survey platform. Sequencing of the libraries was done on Illumina instruments, and IgH was sequenced in parallel from the same samples. The paper's processing steps were these. Raw reads were filtered against IMGT V, D, J definitions and were binned using a nearest-neighbor algorithm so that PCR and sequencing errors were removed. Clones were defined as identical nucleotide sequences, and differential abundance between tissues was assessed by per-clone Fisher exact tests with a pFDR threshold of p<0.01. Clones whose frequencies were too low for statistical inference were excluded by a minimum inclusion filter of 10 in either sample. The immunoSEQ Analyzer was used for pairwise clonal comparisons, while IMGT tools were used to assess gene family usage. TCRdb obtained this table from immuneACCESS and retained in-frame rearrangements with V and J assigned. These tables miss some clones; where compared with another copy, unresolved V genes account for less than half of the shortfall, and the remainder is unexplained. V and J calls plus clone size are reproduced from that table; the DNA served to infer D and trimming. This sample is represented by 46,000 or so clones; around 83% of them were singletons. The top ten constitute approximately 0.45% of the sample.

Genomic DNA, about 1.8-3.2 ug, was extracted from umbilical cord blood or frozen pancreas using the DNeasy Blood and Tissue Kit. The source material was cord blood. The TCR comes from a newborn boy with IPEX syndrome. Recombination joined TRBV5-1 with TRBJ1-1, and TRBD1 aligns with 7 junction nucleotides. In nucleotides, the sequence is TGCGCCAGCAGCTTGGCGGCAGGGGGGCTGGGCACTGAAGCTTTCTTT. This gives the protein CASSLAAGGLGTEAFF.